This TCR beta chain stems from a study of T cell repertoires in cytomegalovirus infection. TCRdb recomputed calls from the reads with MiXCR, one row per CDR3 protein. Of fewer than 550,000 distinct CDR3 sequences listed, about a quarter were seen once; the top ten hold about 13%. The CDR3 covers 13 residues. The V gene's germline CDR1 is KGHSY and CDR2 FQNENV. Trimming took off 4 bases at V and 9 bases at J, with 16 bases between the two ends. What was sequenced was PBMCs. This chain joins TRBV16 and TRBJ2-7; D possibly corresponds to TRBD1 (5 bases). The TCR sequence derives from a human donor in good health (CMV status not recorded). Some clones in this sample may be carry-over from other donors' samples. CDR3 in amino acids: CASSPGSVWGQYF. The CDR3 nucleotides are TGTGCCAGCAGCCCAGGGTCCGTGTGGGGGCAGTACTTC.